Included here is one TCR beta chain sequence, with context. This sample stems from a study of graft-versus-host responses after intestinal transplantation. Overall study context: For around 3 years after anti-thymocyte globulin induction, all recipients took tacrolimus and steroids. Regarding the study as a whole: There were GvH clones found in recipient marrow, and some of them appeared first in ileum or blood.

Plates contained roughly 200,000 CFSE-labeled responder cells and roughly 200,000 irradiated, violet-dye-labeled stimulator cells. TCRdb's table, derived via immunoSEQ multiplex PCR, lists solely in-frame clones and lacks some. The sample has around 25,000 clones; roughly 42% are singletons. The CDR3 length is 16 residues. Germline V lookup: CDR1 LGHNA, CDR2 YNFKEQ. Trimming removed 4 bases at V and 5 bases at J, with 19 bases between. This TCR was sampled from a human patient who received an intestinal transplant. This specimen was alloreactive CD4+ T cells from a mixed lymphocyte reaction culture, taken before intestinal transplant. The sample's subset: CFSE-low proliferating T cells sorted from roughly six-day pre-transplant mixed lymphocyte reaction (GvH or HvG direction). The J gene is TRBJ2-3, the V gene TRBV4-2, with D maybe TRBD2 (5 bases). CDR3 nucleotide sequence: TGTGCCAGCAGCCCCGATGAGGGTCCAGGCGGAGATACGCAGTATTTT. This encodes CASSPDEGPGGDTQYF.